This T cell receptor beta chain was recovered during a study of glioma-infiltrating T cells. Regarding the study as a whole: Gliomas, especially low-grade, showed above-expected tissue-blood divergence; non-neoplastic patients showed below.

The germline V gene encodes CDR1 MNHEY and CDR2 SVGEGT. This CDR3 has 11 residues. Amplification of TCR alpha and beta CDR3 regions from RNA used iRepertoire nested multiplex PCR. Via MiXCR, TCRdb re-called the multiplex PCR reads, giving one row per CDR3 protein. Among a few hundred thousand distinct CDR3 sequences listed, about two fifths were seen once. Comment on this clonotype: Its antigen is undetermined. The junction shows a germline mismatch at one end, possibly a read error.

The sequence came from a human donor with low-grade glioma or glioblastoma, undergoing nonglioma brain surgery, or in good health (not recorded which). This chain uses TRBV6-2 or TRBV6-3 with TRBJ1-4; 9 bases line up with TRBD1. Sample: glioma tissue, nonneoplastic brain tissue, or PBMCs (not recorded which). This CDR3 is CAGTAGTGPTF. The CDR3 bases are TGTGCCGGCACTGCCGGGACAGGGCCCACTTTT.